These 32 T cell receptor beta chains originate from one sample sequenced in a study of blood T cell repertoires in COVID-19. The repertoire was sequenced with immunoSEQ multiplex PCR; TCRdb's copy has only in-frame clones and lacks some. This table has roughly 200,000 clones, about four fifths appearing once. Sequences were obtained from peripheral blood. The source is a woman in her forties with COVID-19, enrolled during active disease.

The gene calls are TRBV19 and TRBJ1-1; TRBD1 matches 7 bases. The length of the CDR3 is 14 residues. Germline V gene lookup returns CDR1 LNHDA and CDR2 SQIVND (reference sequence). V dropped 5 bases and J dropped 8; count of bases not matched to a gene: 11. The CDR3 coding sequence is TGTGCCAGTAGTGGAGGGGGCAACCCGGGGGAAGCTTTCTTT. Translating gives CASSGGGNPGEAFF.

CDR3 coding DNA: TGTGCCAGTAGTATTGGTGTTGGGACAGGGGGAGACGAGCAGTTCTTC. Protein product: CASSIGVGTGGDEQFF. The genes are TRBV19 and TRBJ2-1; TRBD1 matches 11 bases. The V gene end was trimmed by 3 bases and the J gene end by 10 bases; junction bases not matched to a gene: 11. The CDR3 runs to 16 residues. CDR1 and CDR2 (germline): LNHDA, SQIVND (reference sequence).

V usage is TRBV6-5 and J usage is TRBJ2-7; maybe TRBD2 (5 bases). Germline V gives CDR1 MNHEY, CDR2 SVGAGI. The CDR3 runs 11 residues. V was trimmed by 7 bases and J by 6 bases, leaving 10 bases between them. The CDR3 loop is CASTIGVEQYV. DNA of the CDR3: TGTGCCAGCACGATCGGGGTCGAGCAGTACGTC.

V gene TRBV6-1 combines with J gene TRBJ2-2; 9 nucleotides line up with TRBD2. The CDR3 length is 14 residues. Germline lookup yields CDR1 MNHNS and CDR2 SASEGT. The V gene end was trimmed by 7 bases and the J gene end by 8 bases; junction bases not matched to a gene: 8. CDR3 coding DNA: TGTGCCAGCATCGCGGGAGGGCCGTATGGGGAGCTGTTTTTT. As protein: CASIAGGPYGELFF.

This CDR3 reads CASRPTAATGELFF. As DNA, the CDR3 is TGTGCCAGTAGGCCGACCGCGGCCACCGGGGAGCTGTTTTTT. The rearrangement links TRBV19 to TRBJ2-2; D unclear. Germline V CDR1 and CDR2: LNHDA, SQIVND (reference sequence). The CDR3 runs to 14 residues. V shed 6 bases and J shed 4 bases, with 12 bases lying between them.

This clone showed up many times. The V gene is TRBV5-5, the J gene TRBJ1-1, with D perhaps matching TRBD1 (5 bases). The germline CDR1 and CDR2 sequences are SGHKS and YYEKEE (reference sequence). The germline V and J ends were trimmed by 4 bases and 5 bases, with 18 bases remaining between them. The length of the CDR3 is 15 residues. CDR3 region: CASSPAPGGWTEAFF. The CDR3 DNA sequence: TGTGCCAGCAGCCCCGCCCCCGGGGGATGGACTGAAGCTTTCTTT.

This rearrangement joins TRBV11-2 to TRBJ1-1, with D unresolved. The germline gives CDR1 SGHAT, CDR2 FQNNGV. Trimming took off 5 bases at V and 1 base at J, with 14 bases between the two ends. The CDR3 consists of 15 residues. The CDR3 loop is CASSHLGEWNTEAFF. CDR3 DNA sequence: TGTGCCAGCAGCCACCTGGGCGAATGGAACACTGAAGCTTTCTTT.

The chain joins TRBV7-9 to TRBJ1-1; no firm D call. Trimming removed 0 bases from V and 1 base from J, with 3 bases in between. This CDR3 has 13 residues. In germline, CDR1 is SEHNR, CDR2 FQNEAQ (reference sequence). The CDR3 bases are TGTGCCAGCAGCTTAGCCGGGAACACTGAAGCTTTCTTT. It specifies CASSLAGNTEAFF.

The V gene is TRBV5-5, the J gene TRBJ1-5; 7 nucleotides match TRBD1. V lost 3 bases to trimming and J lost 3 bases; unmatched junction nucleotides: 12. Germline V gives CDR1 SGHKS, CDR2 YYEKEE (reference sequence). The CDR3 totals 17 residues. As DNA, the CDR3 is TGTGCCAGCAGCTACTCCGGACAGGCACACCTCAATCAGCCCCAGCATTTT. It yields the protein CASSYSGQAHLNQPQHF.

This clone has just one count. CDR3 bases: TGTGCCACCGGGGCCCTAGAAGTTGAAAAACTGTTTTTT. Its translation is CATGALEVEKLFF. The chain recombines TRBV15 with TRBJ1-4; a weak D match, TRBD1 (5 bases). The germline V and J ends were trimmed by 8 bases and 7 bases, with 14 bases remaining between them. Germline loops: CDR1 LNHNV, CDR2 YYDKDF (reference sequence). The CDR3 covers 13 residues. Using reference TRBV15 and TRBJ1-4 for the parts outside the CDR3, the full variable domain is DAMVIQNPRYQVTQFGKPVTLSCSQTLNHNVMYWYQQKSSQAPKLLFHYYDKDFNNEADTPDNFQSRRPNTSFCFLDIRSPGLGDTAMYLCATGALEVEKLFFGSGTQLSVL.

The chain combines TRBV19 with TRBJ2-5; TRBD2 matches 12 bases. With V trimmed by 6 bases and J by 4 bases, 3 bases remained unmatched. Germline V gene lookup returns CDR1 LNHDA and CDR2 SQIVND (reference sequence). This CDR3 spans 14 amino acids. DNA of the CDR3: TGTGCCAGTAGCGGACTAGCGGGGATAGAGACCCAGTACTTC. Translating gives CASSGLAGIETQYF.

The chain combines TRBV6-2 or TRBV6-3 with TRBJ1-6; D is uncertain. CDR1 and CDR2 (germline): MNHEY, SVGEGT. CDR3 length: 13 residues. V shed 5 bases and J shed 7 bases, with 9 bases lying between them. Written as DNA, the CDR3 is TGTGCCAGCAGTCGGGGAATGAATTCACCCCTCCACTTT. It codes for CASSRGMNSPLHF.

The V and J genes are TRBV28 and TRBJ1-2; D call uncertain. Looked up from germline, CDR1 is MDHEN and CDR2 is SYDVKM. V dropped 2 bases and J dropped 5 bases, with 12 bases sitting between them. This CDR3 comprises 14 residues. CDR3 DNA: TGTGCCAGCAGTTTAGGGATCGGGAGTTATGGCTACACCTTC. Amino acids: CASSLGIGSYGYTF.

V is TRBV10-1 and J is TRBJ2-7; a possible D gene is TRBD1 (6 bases). Germline V gene lookup returns CDR1 WNHNN and CDR2 SYGVQD (reference sequence). This CDR3 has 15 amino acids. Trimming stripped 11 bases from V and 0 bases from J, with 20 bases between. The CDR3 region is CARSRGGRGSYEQYF. The CDR3 region has the DNA TGCGCCCGCTCCAGGGGTGGTAGGGGCTCCTACGAGCAGTACTTC.

This clone appeared a few times. The chain carries TRBV29-1 and TRBJ1-5; D is unclear. This CDR3 is 13 amino acids long. The germline V gene encodes CDR1 SQVTM and CDR2 ANQGSEA. Between the trimmed V and J ends, which lost 4 bases and 5 bases, there was a span of 12 bases. CDR3 in amino acids: CSVARSFDQPQHF. Written as DNA, the CDR3 is TGCAGCGTTGCTCGGTCCTTCGATCAGCCCCAGCATTTT. Drawing the rest from reference TRBV29-1 and TRBJ1-5, the complete variable domain is SAVISQKPSRDICQRGTSLTIQCQVDSQVTMMFWYRQQPGQSLTLIATANQGSEATYESGFVIDKFPISRPNLTFSTLTVSNMSPEDSSIYLCSVARSFDQPQHFGDGTRLSIL.

The chain recombines TRBV24-1 with TRBJ2-3; TRBD1 matches 10 bases. CDR1 and CDR2 from the germline V gene are KGHDR and SFDVKD. CDR3 length equals 15 residues. The V segment lost 2 bases and the J segment 7 bases; nucleotides outside the gene matches: 5. The CDR3 region is CATSDYGTGANTQYF. As DNA, the CDR3 is TGTGCCACCAGTGATTATGGGACAGGGGCGAATACGCAGTATTTT.

This rearrangement joins TRBV19 to TRBJ2-1, with 10 bases identical to TRBD1. This CDR3 comprises 15 residues. CDR1 is LNHDA and CDR2 is SQIVND in the germline V gene (reference sequence). V dropped 6 bases and J dropped 3; count of bases not matched to a gene: 5. CDR3 region: CASSRQGAYYNEQFF. DNA of the CDR3: TGTGCCAGTAGCAGACAGGGGGCCTACTACAATGAGCAGTTCTTC.

This clone was picked up a small number of times. This chain links TRBV7-9 with TRBJ1-1, with D possibly matching TRBD1 (5 bases). V lost 4 bases to trimming and J lost 8 bases, with 11 bases between them. This CDR3 spans 12 amino acids. Germline lookup yields CDR1 SEHNR and CDR2 FQNEAQ (reference sequence). As DNA, the CDR3 is TGTGCCAGCAGCTCGCGGGACCTGGAAGCTTTCTTT. As protein: CASSSRDLEAFF.

This chain links TRBV27 with TRBJ2-1, with D perhaps matching TRBD2 (6 bases). V was pared by 6 bases and J by 9 bases, with 18 bases between. CDR1 is MNHEY and CDR2 is SMNVEV in the germline V gene (reference sequence). CDR3 size: 14 residues. The chain's CDR3 is CASRGPGLPSEQFF. The CDR3 DNA follows: TGTGCCAGCAGGGGGCCGGGACTCCCGTCTGAGCAGTTCTTC.

The chain links TRBV30 to TRBJ1-4; 7 bases fit TRBD1. The CDR3 totals 13 residues. Germline trimming cut 1 base from V and 13 bases from J; bases unmatched to any gene: 9. Germline V CDR1 and CDR2: GTSNPN, SVGIG (reference sequence). DNA of the CDR3: TGTGCCTGGAGTGAACAGGGGACGCCCGCACTGTTTTTT. Protein: CAWSEQGTPALFF.

V and J are TRBV11-2 and TRBJ2-3; D perhaps matches TRBD2 (6 bases). This CDR3 region has 15 residues. The germline CDR1 and CDR2 sequences are SGHAT and FQNNGV. The V end lost 6 bases, the J end lost 0 bases, and 13 bases lay between the germline ends. CDR3 bases: TGTGCCAGCAGGATAGCGGTGACTAGCACAGATACGCAGTATTTT. Translation: CASRIAVTSTDTQYF. Based on the CDR3 plus reference TRBV11-2 and TRBJ2-3, the full variable domain is EAGVAQSPRYKIIEKRQSVAFWCNPISGHATLYWYQQILGQGPKLLIQFQNNGVVDDSQLPKDRFSAERLKGVDSTLKIQPAKLEDSAVYLCASRIAVTSTDTQYFGPGTRLTVL.

The rearrangement links TRBV10-3 to TRBJ1-5; 7 bases agree with TRBD1. Germline trimming cut 0 bases from V and 4 bases from J; bases unmatched to any gene: 3. The length of the CDR3 is 15 residues. Per the germline V gene, CDR1 is ENHRY and CDR2 is SYGVKD. CDR3 residues: CAISESAQGNQPQHF. CDR3 DNA: TGTGCCATCAGTGAGTCGGCACAGGGGAATCAGCCCCAGCATTTT.

This clone was seen a few times. This CDR3 is CASSLVAGFGNTIYF. CDR3 nucleotide sequence: TGTGCCAGCAGCTTAGTCGCAGGGTTCGGAAACACCATATATTTT. This chain connects TRBV11-2 to TRBJ1-3; a weak D match, TRBD1 (5 bases). The CDR3 sequence is 15 residues long. Germline CDR1 reads SGHAT; CDR2 reads FQNNGV. V lost 1 base and J 4 bases, leaving 11 bases between the germline ends.

CDR3 DNA: TGTGCCAGCAGTGTAGACAGGGGGACCGGAAACACCATATATTTT. Protein sequence: CASSVDRGTGNTIYF. This sequence joins TRBV2 and TRBJ1-3, with 9 bases that match TRBD1. Trimming cost V 4 bases and J 4 bases; bases outside gene matches: 5. Germline-derived CDR1 and CDR2 are SNHLY and FYNNEI. The CDR3 extends over 15 amino acids.

V gene TRBV6-5 combines with J gene TRBJ2-1; D gene uncertain. Germline CDR1 reads MNHEY; CDR2 reads SVGAGI. This CDR3 is 12 amino acids long. The CDR3 DNA follows: TGTGCTTCTACTTCTTCCTACAATGAGCAGTTCTTC. Its protein product is CASTSSYNEQFF.

J is TRBJ2-1 and V is TRBV11-2; 8 nucleotides match TRBD2. V shed 6 bases and J 6 bases; nucleotides not matched to a gene: 10. CDR1 is SGHAT, CDR2 FQNNGV, per germline. The CDR3 totals 15 residues. The CDR3 region is CASRNPGGTLNEQFF. For the CDR3, the DNA is TGTGCCAGCAGAAACCCGGGAGGGACCCTCAATGAGCAGTTCTTC.

This clone was found once. DNA of the CDR3: TGTGCTTTAAAGGCGGGACAGTCAATCTCGGGTGAAAAACTGTTTTTT. This codes for CALKAGQSISGEKLFF. The chain couples TRBV7-9 to TRBJ1-4; TRBD1 matches at 7 bases. Germline V gives CDR1 SEHNR, CDR2 FQNEAQ (reference sequence). The length of the CDR3 is 16 residues.

This chain connects TRBV19 to TRBJ2-2, with a possible D match to TRBD2 (5 bases). From germline, CDR1 is LNHDA and CDR2 SQIVND (reference sequence). The length of the CDR3 is 14 residues. Deletions cut 7 bases from V and 2 bases from J, with 11 bases between. The CDR3: CASNSGVNTGELFF. CDR3 coding DNA: TGTGCCAGTAACAGCGGAGTAAACACCGGGGAGCTGTTTTTT.

The J gene is TRBJ1-3, the V gene TRBV6-5, with unresolved D. With 6 bases removed from V and 0 bases from J, the gap between germline ends came to 6 bases. Germline CDR1 MNHEY, CDR2 SVGAGI. The CDR3 covers 13 residues. The CDR3 nucleotides read TGTGCCAGCAGGCCTAGCTCTGGAAACACCATATATTTT. Amino acid sequence: CASRPSSGNTIYF.

This clone appeared many times. The J gene is TRBJ2-7, the V gene TRBV28, with 8 positions matching TRBD2. The CDR3 loop spans 15 amino acids. With 0 bases clipped from V and 7 bases from J, the junction kept 8 bases outside the gene matches. CDR1 and CDR2 from the germline V gene are MDHEN and SYDVKM. As DNA, the CDR3 is TGTGCCAGCAGTTTATGGGGCGGGGGGACTTTGGAGCAGTACTTC. Protein product: CASSLWGGGTLEQYF.

This clone was seen just once. The rearrangement links TRBV27 to TRBJ2-1, with D maybe TRBD1 (5 bases). Trimming took off 8 bases at V and 0 bases at J, with 8 bases between the two ends. The CDR3 contains 13 residues. Germline CDR1 reads MNHEY; CDR2 reads SMNVEV (reference sequence). The CDR3 spells CASCRASYNEQFF. The DNA of the CDR3 is TGTGCCAGCTGCAGGGCCTCCTACAATGAGCAGTTCTTC.

The rearrangement uses TRBV28 and TRBJ2-1; D remains unclear. This CDR3 spans 14 amino acids. Germline values: CDR1 MDHEN, CDR2 SYDVKM. The V gene lost 1 base and the J gene lost 6 bases, with 10 bases spanning the gap. The CDR3 DNA sequence: TGTGCCAGCAGTTTATTCGACAAAGGCAATGAGCAGTTCTTC. This codes for CASSLFDKGNEQFF.